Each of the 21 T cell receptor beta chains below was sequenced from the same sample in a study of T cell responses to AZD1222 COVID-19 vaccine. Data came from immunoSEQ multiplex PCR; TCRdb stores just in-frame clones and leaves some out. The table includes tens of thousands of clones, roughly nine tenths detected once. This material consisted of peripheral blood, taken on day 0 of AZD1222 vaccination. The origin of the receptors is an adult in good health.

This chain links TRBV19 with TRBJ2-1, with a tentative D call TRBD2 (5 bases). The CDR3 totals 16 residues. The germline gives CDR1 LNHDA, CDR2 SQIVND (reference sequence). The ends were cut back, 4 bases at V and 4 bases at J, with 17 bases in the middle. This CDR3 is CASSNVGESVYNEQFF. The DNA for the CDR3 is TGTGCCAGTAGTAACGTTGGGGAGTCGGTTTACAATGAGCAGTTCTTC.

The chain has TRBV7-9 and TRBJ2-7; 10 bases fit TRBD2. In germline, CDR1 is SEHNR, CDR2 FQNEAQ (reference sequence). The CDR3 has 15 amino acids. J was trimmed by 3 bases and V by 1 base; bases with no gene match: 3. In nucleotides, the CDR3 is TGTGCCAGCAGCTTAGAGGCTAGCGGGAGCTACGAGCAGTACTTC. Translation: CASSLEASGSYEQYF.

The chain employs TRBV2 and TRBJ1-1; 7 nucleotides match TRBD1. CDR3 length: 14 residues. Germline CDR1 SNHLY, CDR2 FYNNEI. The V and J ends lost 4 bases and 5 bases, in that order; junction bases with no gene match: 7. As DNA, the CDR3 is TGTGCCAGCAGTGCACCAGGGGGTCGGACTGAAGCTTTCTTT. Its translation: CASSAPGGRTEAFF.

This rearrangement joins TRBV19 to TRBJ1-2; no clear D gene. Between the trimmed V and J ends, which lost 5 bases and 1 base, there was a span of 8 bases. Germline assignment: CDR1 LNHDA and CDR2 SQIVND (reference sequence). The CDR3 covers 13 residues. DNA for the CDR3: TGTGCCAGTAGTGAAGGAGATAACTATGGCTACACCTTC. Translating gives CASSEGDNYGYTF.

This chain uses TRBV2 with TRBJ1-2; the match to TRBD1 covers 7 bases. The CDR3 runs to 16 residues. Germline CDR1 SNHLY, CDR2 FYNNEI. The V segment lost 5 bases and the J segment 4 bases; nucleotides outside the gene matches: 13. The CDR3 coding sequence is TGTGCCAGCAGTAGTGGTAGGGGGCCCTCTTTCTATGGCTACACCTTC. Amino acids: CASSSGRGPSFYGYTF.

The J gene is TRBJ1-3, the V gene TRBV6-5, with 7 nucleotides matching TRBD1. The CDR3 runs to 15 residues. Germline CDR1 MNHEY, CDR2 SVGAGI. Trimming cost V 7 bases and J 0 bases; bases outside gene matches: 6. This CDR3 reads CASKKPGGSGNTIYF. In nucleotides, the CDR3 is TGTGCCAGCAAAAAACCAGGGGGCTCTGGAAACACCATATATTTT.

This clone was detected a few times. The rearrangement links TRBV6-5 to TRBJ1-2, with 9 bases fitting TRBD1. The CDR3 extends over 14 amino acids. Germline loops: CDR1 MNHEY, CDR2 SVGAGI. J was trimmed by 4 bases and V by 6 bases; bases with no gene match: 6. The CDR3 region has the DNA TGTGCCAGCAGGAATGACAGGGGGACCTATGGCTACACCTTC. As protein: CASRNDRGTYGYTF.

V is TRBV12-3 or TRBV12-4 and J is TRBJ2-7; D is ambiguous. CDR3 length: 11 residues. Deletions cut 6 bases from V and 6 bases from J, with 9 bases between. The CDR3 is CASSRKGEQYF. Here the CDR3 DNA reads TGTGCCAGCAGCCGTAAGGGCGAGCAGTACTTC.

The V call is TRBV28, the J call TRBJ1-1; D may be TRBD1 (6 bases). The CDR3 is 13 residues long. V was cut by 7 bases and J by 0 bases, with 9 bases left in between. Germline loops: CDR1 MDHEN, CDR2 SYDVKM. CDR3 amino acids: CASIGGLNTEAFF. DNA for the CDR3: TGTGCCAGCATCGGGGGCTTGAACACTGAAGCTTTCTTT.

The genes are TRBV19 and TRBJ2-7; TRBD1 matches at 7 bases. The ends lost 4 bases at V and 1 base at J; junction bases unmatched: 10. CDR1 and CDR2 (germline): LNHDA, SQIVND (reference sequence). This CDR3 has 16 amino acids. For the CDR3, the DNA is TGTGCCAGTAGTAATCCCGGGACAGAGGGATCCTACGAGCAGTACTTC. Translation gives CASSNPGTEGSYEQYF. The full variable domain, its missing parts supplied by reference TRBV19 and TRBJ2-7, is DGGITQSPKYLFRKEGQNVTLSCEQNLNHDAMYWYRQDPGQGLRLIYYSQIVNDFQKGDIAEGYSVSREKKESFPLTVTSAQKNPTAFYLCASSNPGTEGSYEQYFGPGTRLTVT.

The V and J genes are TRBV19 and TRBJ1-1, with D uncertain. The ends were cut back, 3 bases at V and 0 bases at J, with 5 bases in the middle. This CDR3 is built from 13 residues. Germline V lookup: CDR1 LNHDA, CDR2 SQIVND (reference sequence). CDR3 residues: CASSITVNTEAFF. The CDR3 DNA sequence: TGTGCCAGTAGTATTACAGTGAACACTGAAGCTTTCTTT.

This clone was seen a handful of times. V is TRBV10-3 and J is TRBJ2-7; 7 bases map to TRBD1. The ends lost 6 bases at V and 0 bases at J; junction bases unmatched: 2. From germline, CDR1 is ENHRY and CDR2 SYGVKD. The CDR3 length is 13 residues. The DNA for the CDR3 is TGTGCCATCAGAAGGGACAGCTCCTACGAGCAGTACTTC. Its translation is CAIRRDSSYEQYF.

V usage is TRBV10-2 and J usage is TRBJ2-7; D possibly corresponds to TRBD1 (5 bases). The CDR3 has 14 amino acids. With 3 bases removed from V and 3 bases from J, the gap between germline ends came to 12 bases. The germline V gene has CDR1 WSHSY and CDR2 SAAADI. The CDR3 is CASSDRGLNYEQYF. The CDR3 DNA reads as TGCGCCAGCAGTGATAGGGGCCTCAACTACGAGCAGTACTTC.

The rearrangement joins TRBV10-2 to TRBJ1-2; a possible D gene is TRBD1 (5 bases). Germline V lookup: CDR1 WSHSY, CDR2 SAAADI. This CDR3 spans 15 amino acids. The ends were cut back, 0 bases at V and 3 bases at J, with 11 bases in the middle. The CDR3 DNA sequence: TGCGCCAGCAGTGAGTCATGGGACTCCTACTATGGCTACACCTTC. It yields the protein CASSESWDSYYGYTF.

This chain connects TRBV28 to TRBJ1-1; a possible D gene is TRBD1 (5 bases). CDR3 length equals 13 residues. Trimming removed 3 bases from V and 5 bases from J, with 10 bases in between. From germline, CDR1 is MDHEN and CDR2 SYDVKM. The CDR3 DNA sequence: TGTGCCAGCAGTTTGGGACGCTCAACTGAAGCTTTCTTT. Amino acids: CASSLGRSTEAFF.

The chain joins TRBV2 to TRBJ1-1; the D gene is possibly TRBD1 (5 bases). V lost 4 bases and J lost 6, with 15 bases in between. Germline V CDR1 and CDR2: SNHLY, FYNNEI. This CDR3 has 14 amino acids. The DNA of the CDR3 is TGTGCCAGCAGTGGCAGGGAGGTCAGGGCTGAAGCTTTCTTT. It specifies CASSGREVRAEAFF.

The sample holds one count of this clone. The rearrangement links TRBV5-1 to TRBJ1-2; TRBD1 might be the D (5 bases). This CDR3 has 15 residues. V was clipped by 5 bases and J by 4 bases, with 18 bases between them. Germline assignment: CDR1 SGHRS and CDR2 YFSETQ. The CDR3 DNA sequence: TGCGCCAGCAGAATTCCGGGGCTCCCCATCTATGGCTACACCTTC. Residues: CASRIPGLPIYGYTF.

The CDR3 sequence: CASSRNRGEAFF. The CDR3 bases are TGTGCCAGCAGTCGCAACAGGGGAGAAGCTTTCTTT. This chain connects TRBV27 to TRBJ1-1; TRBD1 matches 7 bases. The CDR3 contains 12 residues. V trimming: 5 bases; J trimming: 8 bases; junction bases outside the gene matches: 5. Per the germline V gene, CDR1 is MNHEY and CDR2 is SMNVEV (reference sequence).

CDR3 coding DNA: TGTGCCAGCAGCTTAGACTTAGCCAAAAACATTCAGTACTTC. Translation: CASSLDLAKNIQYF. This chain links TRBV7-9 with TRBJ2-4, with unresolved D. CDR3 size: 14 residues. V lost 1 base to trimming and J lost 0 bases, with 4 bases between them. Germline CDR1 is SEHNR and CDR2 is FQNEAQ (reference sequence).

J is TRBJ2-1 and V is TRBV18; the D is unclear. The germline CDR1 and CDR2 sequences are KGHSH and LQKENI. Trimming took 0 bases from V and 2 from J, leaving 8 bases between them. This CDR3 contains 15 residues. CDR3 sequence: CASSPPPRTYNEQFF. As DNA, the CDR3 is TGTGCCAGCTCACCACCGCCCAGAACCTACAATGAGCAGTTCTTC.

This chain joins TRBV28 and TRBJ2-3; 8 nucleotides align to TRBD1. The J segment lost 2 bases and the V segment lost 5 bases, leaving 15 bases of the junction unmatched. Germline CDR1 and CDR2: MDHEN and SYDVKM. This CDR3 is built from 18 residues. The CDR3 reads CASSGQGNPATATDTQYF. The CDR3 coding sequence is TGTGCCAGCAGTGGACAGGGAAACCCTGCCACAGCCACAGATACGCAGTATTTT.